A selection of T cell receptor beta chains follows, all from one sample in a study of beta chain features in type 1 diabetes. Generated by immunoSEQ multiplex PCR, the TCRdb table keeps only in-frame clones and is missing some. Here the sample spans 150,000 to 200,000 clones, 50% to 70% being singletons. The sample taken for sequencing was naive CD4+ T cells from blood. These TCRs come from a man younger than 45 with type 1 diabetes. The CDR3 runs from the conserved cysteine through the conserved F or W. D genes are given only for firm matches. Clone sizes are given selectively: once, few, many, or a class where the clone is expanded.

J: TRBJ2-2; size: -; V: TRBV10-3; D: -; DNA: TGTGCCATCAGGACCCCGAACACCGGGGAGCTGTTTTTT; CDR3: CAIRTPNTGELFF
J: TRBJ2-6; size: -; V: TRBV5-1; D: -; DNA: TGCGCCAGCAGCTTGGAGGCGTTCTCTGGGGCCAACGTCCTGACTTTC; CDR3: CASSLEAFSGANVLTF
J: TRBJ2-5; size: -; V: TRBV4-3; D: -; DNA: TGCGCCAGCAGCCAAGATTTTCGGGGACACCAAGAGACCCAGTACTTC; CDR3: CASSQDFRGHQETQYF
J: TRBJ1-1; size: -; V: TRBV29-1; D: -; DNA: TGCAGCGTTGACCCTCACCCGGGTATGGGCACTGAAGCTTTCTTT; CDR3: CSVDPHPGMGTEAFF
J: TRBJ2-1; size: -; V: TRBV21-1; D: -; DNA: TGTGCCAGCAGCAAAGTTCACAGGGGGCGAATAAATGAGCAGTTCTTC; CDR3: CASSKVHRGRINEQFF
J: TRBJ2-5; size: -; V: TRBV5-1; D: TRBD1; DNA: TGCGCCAGCAGCATCGGGACAGTTCAAGAGACCCAGTACTTC; CDR3: CASSIGTVQETQYF
J: TRBJ2-6; size: -; V: TRBV30; D: TRBD1; DNA: TGTGCCTGGAGAGCACAGGGACAGGGGATAAATGGGGCCAACGTCCTGACTTTC; CDR3: CAWRAQGQGINGANVLTF
J: TRBJ1-2; size: -; V: TRBV2; D: TRBD1; DNA: TGTGCCAGCAGTGAAAGGGGGCCAAACTATGGCTACACCTTC; CDR3: CASSERGPNYGYTF
J: TRBJ2-6; size: -; V: TRBV4-1; D: TRBD1; DNA: TGCGCCAGCAGCCTAGGACAGGGTCCTCTGGCTGGGGCCAACGTCCTGACTTTC; CDR3: CASSLGQGPLAGANVLTF
J: TRBJ2-1; size: -; V: TRBV4-3; D: -; DNA: TGCGCCAGCAGCCAACGGGACAACTACAATGAGCAGTTCTTC; CDR3: CASSQRDNYNEQFF
J: TRBJ2-7; size: once; V: TRBV18; D: -; DNA: TGTGCCAGTACCGGACCTAAAATCTACGAGCAGTACTTC; CDR3: CASTGPKIYEQYF
J: TRBJ2-3; size: -; V: TRBV4-1; D: TRBD1; DNA: TGCGCCAGCAGCCCCGGACAGGGTGTTAATACAGATACGCAGTATTTT; CDR3: CASSPGQGVNTDTQYF
J: TRBJ2-5; size: -; V: TRBV28; D: -; DNA: TGTGCCAGCGAAGAGAATCAAGAGACCCAGTACTTC; CDR3: CASEENQETQYF
J: TRBJ2-3; size: -; V: TRBV4-3; D: TRBD2; DNA: TGCGCCAGCAGCCAATACACTAGCGGGGTCACAGATACGCAGTATTTT; CDR3: CASSQYTSGVTDTQYF
J: TRBJ1-2; size: -; V: TRBV28; D: -; DNA: TGTGCCAGCCGCCATGTCGGCTATGGCTACACCTTC; CDR3: CASRHVGYGYTF
J: TRBJ2-4; size: few; V: TRBV4-3; D: -; DNA: TGCGCCAGCAGCCAAGATTGGGGGAACATTCAGTACTTC; CDR3: CASSQDWGNIQYF
J: TRBJ2-2; size: -; V: TRBV7-2; D: -; DNA: TGTGCCAGCAGCTTTACGGAGAACACCGGGGAGCTGTTTTTT; CDR3: CASSFTENTGELFF
J: TRBJ2-7; size: -; V: TRBV20-1; D: TRBD2; DNA: TGCAGTGCAGGGACTAGCGACGAGCAGTACTTC; CDR3: CSAGTSDEQYF
J: TRBJ2-1; size: few; V: TRBV10-3; D: -; DNA: TGTGCCATCAGTGAGGCGGAAGGCCTTGAGCAGTTCTTC; CDR3: CAISEAEGLEQFF
J: TRBJ2-7; size: once; V: TRBV11-2; D: -; DNA: TGTGCCAGCAGCTTAGCGGGGACCTACGAGCAGTACTTC; CDR3: CASSLAGTYEQYF
J: TRBJ2-7; size: -; V: TRBV7-9; D: -; DNA: TGTGCCAGCAGCTGGACTACGGGGGAAGGCGAGCAGTACTTC; CDR3: CASSWTTGEGEQYF
J: TRBJ2-7; size: -; V: TRBV7-2; D: -; DNA: TGTGCCAGCAGCACCTACTACGAGCAGTACTTC; CDR3: CASSTYYEQYF
J: TRBJ1-3; size: -; V: TRBV30; D: -; DNA: TGTGCCTGGAGTGTATTGATTACAGGCAACTCTGGAAACACCATATATTTT; CDR3: CAWSVLITGNSGNTIYF
J: TRBJ2-3; size: -; V: TRBV29-1; D: -; DNA: TGCAGCGTTCTGGCGGAGATAGGCACAGATACGCAGTATTTT; CDR3: CSVLAEIGTDTQYF
J: TRBJ1-1; size: few; V: TRBV5-6; D: -; DNA: TGTGCCAGCAGCTTAAACGTGTACACTGAAGCTTTCTTT; CDR3: CASSLNVYTEAFF
J: TRBJ2-7; size: -; V: TRBV25-1; D: -; DNA: TGTGCCAGCAGTGGGCTGTCAGGGGCAGCGGGCGAGCAGTACTTC; CDR3: CASSGLSGAAGEQYF
J: TRBJ1-2; size: few; V: TRBV20-1; D: -; DNA: TGCAGTGCTAGAGAACATGGCTACACCTTC; CDR3: CSAREHGYTF
J: TRBJ2-2; size: -; V: TRBV9; D: TRBD1; DNA: TGTGCCAGCAGCACACAACCCGGGACAGGGGGCACCGGGGAGCTGTTTTTT; CDR3: CASSTQPGTGGTGELFF
J: TRBJ2-1; size: -; V: TRBV7-9; D: -; DNA: TGTGCCAGCAGCTTTAGGGACTACAATGAGCAGTTCTTC; CDR3: CASSFRDYNEQFF
J: TRBJ1-1; size: -; V: TRBV29-1; D: -; DNA: TGCAGCGTTGAAAGAGACAGTTCCATGAACACTGAAGCTTTCTTT; CDR3: CSVERDSSMNTEAFF
J: TRBJ2-3; size: -; V: TRBV11-2; D: -; DNA: TGTGCCAGCAGCTTAGGGGACATGACCTCCGATACGCAGTATTTT; CDR3: CASSLGDMTSDTQYF
J: TRBJ2-4; size: once; V: TRBV7-2; D: -; DNA: TGTGCCAGCAGCCCTAGGTGGGCCAAAAACATTCAGTACTTC; CDR3: CASSPRWAKNIQYF
J: TRBJ1-1; size: -; V: TRBV29-1; D: -; DNA: TGCAGCGCGTGGGGGCTCATGAACACTGAAGCTTTCTTT; CDR3: CSAWGLMNTEAFF
J: TRBJ2-7; size: -; V: TRBV25-1; D: TRBD1; DNA: TGTGCCAGCAGAGGGACAGGGGCTTACGAGCAGTACTTC; CDR3: CASRGTGAYEQYF
J: TRBJ2-6; size: -; V: TRBV27; D: TRBD1; DNA: TGTGCCAGCAGTTTCATCGGGACAGGGAACTCTGGGGCCAACGTCCTGACTTTC; CDR3: CASSFIGTGNSGANVLTF